The 14 T cell receptor beta chains presented below share a single source sample, sequenced in a study of vaccination effects on CD4 cells after COVID-19. These receptors are not linked to any known antigen. TCRdb's copy holds only in-frame clones and misses some; the assay was immunoSEQ multiplex PCR. The sample includes tens of thousands of clones, roughly four fifths of them seen just once. Viral peptide pool expansion of antigen-specific CD4+ T cells preceded sequencing in the ViraFEST assay. CD4+ T cell isolation took place after 10 days of culture. Two doses of either BNT162b2 or mRNA-1273 were given to each participant. Material: CD4+ T cells from PBMCs cultured with HCoV-229E spike peptides, obtained after COVID-19 vaccination. All receptors derive from a human donor who received a COVID-19 vaccine.

The CDR3 here is CASSQMTGGAKDTQYF. The CDR3 region has the DNA TGTGCCAGCAGCCAAATGACAGGGGGCGCAAAAGATACGCAGTATTTT. This chain connects TRBV14 to TRBJ2-3; TRBD1 agrees at 10 bases. In germline, CDR1 is SGHDN, CDR2 FVKESK. The V gene end was trimmed by 2 bases and the J gene end by 5 bases; junction bases not matched to a gene: 7. The CDR3 loop spans 16 amino acids.

CDR3 loop: CASSDRASGGSPLHF. CDR3 DNA: TGTGCCAGCAGTGATAGGGCTTCTGGAGGTTCACCCCTCCACTTT. The chain links TRBV6-1 to TRBJ1-6; D not resolved. The V end lost 3 bases, the J end lost 9 bases, and 15 bases lay between the germline ends. The CDR3 runs 15 residues. CDR1 is MNHNS and CDR2 is SASEGT in the germline V gene.

The V gene is TRBV5-1, the J gene TRBJ2-3, with TRBD1 identical over 8 bases. J was trimmed by 4 bases and V by 4 bases; bases with no gene match: 5. CDR1 is SGHRS and CDR2 is YFSETQ in the germline V gene. This CDR3 region has 14 residues. CDR3 in DNA: TGCGCCAGCAGCAAGGACAGGGTCCCAGATACGCAGTATTTT. It is translated as CASSKDRVPDTQYF.

In its sample, this clone was seen a few times. The genes are TRBV9 and TRBJ1-1; no clear D. CDR1 is SGDLS and CDR2 is YYNGEE in the germline V gene. The CDR3 consists of 13 residues. V was shortened by 3 bases and J by 0 bases, with 6 bases between the two germline ends. The chain's CDR3 is CASSASLNTEAFF. The CDR3 coding sequence is TGTGCCAGCAGCGCTAGTCTGAACACTGAAGCTTTCTTT.

This chain uses TRBV18 with TRBJ2-2, with a possible D match to TRBD2 (6 bases). V lost 8 bases and J lost 5, with 12 bases in between. The germline V gene has CDR1 KGHSH and CDR2 LQKENI. CDR3 size: 13 residues. The CDR3 sequence is CASRLGLTGELFF. The CDR3, as DNA: TGTGCCAGCCGACTAGGGTTGACCGGGGAGCTGTTTTTT.

This chain uses TRBV5-1 with TRBJ2-1, with 8 bases aligning to TRBD2. The CDR3 is 15 residues long. The V gene end was trimmed by 0 bases and the J gene end by 4 bases; junction bases not matched to a gene: 3. CDR1 is SGHRS, CDR2 YFSETQ, per germline. CDR3 region: CASSLVGGGYNEQFF. CDR3 coding DNA: TGCGCCAGCAGCTTGGTGGGCGGGGGGTACAATGAGCAGTTCTTC. The full variable domain, completed using reference TRBV5-1 and TRBJ2-1, is KAGVTQTPRYLIKTRGQQVTLSCSPISGHRSVSWYQQTPGQGLQFLFEYFSETQRNKGNFPGRFSGRQFSNSRSEMNVSTLELGDSALYLCASSLVGGGYNEQFFGPGTRLTVL.

V gene TRBV7-8 combines with J gene TRBJ2-2, with 9 positions matching TRBD2. Looked up from germline, CDR1 is SGHVS and CDR2 is FQNEAQ. This CDR3 has 15 residues. With 3 bases clipped from V and 8 bases from J, the junction kept 7 bases outside the gene matches. The CDR3 reads CASSFSGGPQGELFF. For the CDR3, the DNA is TGTGCCAGCAGCTTTAGCGGGGGTCCGCAGGGGGAGCTGTTTTTT.

V and J are TRBV6-2 or TRBV6-3 and TRBJ1-2; TRBD1 matches 7 bases. Germline loops: CDR1 MNHEY, CDR2 SVGEGT. This CDR3 has 16 amino acids. V dropped 2 bases and J dropped 0; count of bases not matched to a gene: 6. The CDR3 region has the DNA TGTGCCAGCAGTTACGGACGGGGGACAGCTAACTATGGCTACACCTTC. Its protein is CASSYGRGTANYGYTF.

J is TRBJ1-3 and V is TRBV9; D not certain. This CDR3 contains 15 residues. Germline V gene data show CDR1 as SGDLS and CDR2 as YYNGEE. V lost 0 bases to trimming and J lost 2 bases, with 9 bases between them. The chain's CDR3 is CASSVGPMAGNTIYF. CDR3 DNA: TGTGCCAGCAGCGTAGGCCCCATGGCTGGAAACACCATATATTTT.

The rearrangement joins TRBV7-9 to TRBJ2-5; D is possibly TRBD2 (5 bases). Germline-derived CDR1 and CDR2 are SEHNR and FQNEAQ (reference sequence). The length of the CDR3 is 12 residues. The CDR3 region has the DNA TGTGCATGCGGACTCCTACAAGAGACCCAGTACTTC. Translating it yields CACGLLQETQYF.

The chain employs TRBV14 and TRBJ1-1; TRBD1 aligns across 8 bases. Looked up from germline, CDR1 is SGHDN and CDR2 is FVKESK. This CDR3 spans 14 amino acids. J lost 4 bases, V lost 5 bases, and 6 bases had no gene match. Here the CDR3 reads CASSVGQGTTEAFF. The CDR3 nucleotides are TGTGCCAGCAGCGTAGGACAGGGAACCACTGAAGCTTTCTTT.

V gene TRBV5-6 combines with J gene TRBJ2-7, with TRBD2 as a possible D gene (6 bases). This CDR3 has 15 residues. With 0 bases removed from V and 3 bases from J, the gap between germline ends came to 13 bases. Germline lookup yields CDR1 SGHDT and CDR2 YYEEEE. CDR3 sequence (DNA): TGTGCCAGCAGCTTGGCCACCAGCGGGCGCTACGAGCAGTACGTC. Its translation is CASSLATSGRYEQYV.

CDR3 amino acids: CASSLTSGGETQYF. The CDR3 DNA reads as TGTGCCAGCTCGCTAACTAGCGGGGGAGAGACCCAGTACTTC. This chain connects TRBV18 to TRBJ2-5, with 11 bases matching TRBD2. The CDR3 spans 14 residues. Trimming removed 6 bases from V and 4 bases from J; junction bases left unmatched: 4. Germline assignment: CDR1 KGHSH and CDR2 LQKENI.

The chain carries TRBV7-8 and TRBJ1-2; tentatively, D is TRBD1 (5 bases). Germline loops: CDR1 SGHVS, CDR2 FQNEAQ. There are 14 residues in the CDR3. V was trimmed by 5 bases and J by 3 bases, leaving 13 bases between them. In DNA form, the CDR3 reads TGTGCCAGCAGCCCAGGGCAGGGAGACTATGGCTACACCTTC. Translating it yields CASSPGQGDYGYTF.